A selection of T cell receptor beta chains follows, all from one sample in a study of T-cell memory formation after mild COVID-19. TCRdb reprocessed the 5' RACE reads with MiXCR, giving one entry per CDR3 protein. The sample has approximately 350,000 distinct CDR3 sequences; 25% to 30% are singletons. The sequencing input was PBMCs or a T cell subset sorted from them (not recorded which). These receptor sequences come from an adult woman who had mild COVID-19 (a few samples of this study predate the infection). Cell type and time point are not known. Both conserved end residues are part of each CDR3.

v_gene: TRBV6-5; j_gene: TRBJ2-7; CDR3aa: CASSYVQGASYEQYF
v_gene: TRBV5-1; j_gene: TRBJ1-2; CDR3aa: CASSLSTGNPNYGYTF
v_gene: TRBV7-7; j_gene: TRBJ2-2; CDR3aa: CASSLAGQGATGELFF
v_gene: TRBV25-1; j_gene: TRBJ2-1; CDR3aa: CATRESSYNEQFF
v_gene: TRBV27; j_gene: TRBJ2-7; CDR3aa: CASSPGSAYEQYF
v_gene: TRBV5-1; j_gene: TRBJ2-3; CDR3aa: CASSLWGDLTDTQYF
v_gene: TRBV5-1; j_gene: TRBJ2-2; CDR3aa: CASSLNLAGVSGELFF
v_gene: TRBV4-2; j_gene: TRBJ2-3; CDR3aa: CASSQLIRDTQYF
v_gene: TRBV20-1; j_gene: TRBJ2-6; CDR3aa: CSARDFNLGFSGANVLTF
v_gene: TRBV4-1; j_gene: TRBJ1-2; CDR3aa: CASSQANGQVPEDGYTF
v_gene: TRBV24-1; j_gene: TRBJ1-5; CDR3aa: CATSDSGQARRPQHF
v_gene: TRBV7-6; j_gene: TRBJ1-6; CDR3aa: CASSLVQGRPPLHF
v_gene: TRBV5-1; j_gene: TRBJ1-2; CDR3aa: CASSPFTGGYTF
v_gene: TRBV5-1; j_gene: TRBJ1-1; CDR3aa: CASSASSGGRTEAFF
v_gene: TRBV15; j_gene: TRBJ2-1; CDR3aa: CATGTSGTEQFF
v_gene: TRBV7-2; j_gene: TRBJ2-1; CDR3aa: CASSPGLMTTREQFF
v_gene: TRBV5-1; j_gene: TRBJ2-1; CDR3aa: CASSLVGTHQGDEQFF
v_gene: TRBV7-6; j_gene: TRBJ1-5; CDR3aa: CASSLQVNQPQHF
v_gene: TRBV7-2; j_gene: TRBJ1-1; CDR3aa: CASSLIPGAEAFF
v_gene: TRBV7-2; j_gene: TRBJ2-7; CDR3aa: CASSVPNRYEQYF
v_gene: TRBV6-2/TRBV6-3; j_gene: TRBJ2-3; CDR3aa: CASSFLAIRPADTQYF
v_gene: TRBV29-1; j_gene: TRBJ2-7; CDR3aa: CSASSGPTYEQYF
v_gene: TRBV2; j_gene: TRBJ2-7; CDR3aa: CASRDRGRGYEQYF
v_gene: TRBV7-9; j_gene: TRBJ2-5; CDR3aa: CASSSAPGLVRSETQYF
v_gene: TRBV20-1; j_gene: TRBJ2-7; CDR3aa: CSAPAASYEQYF
v_gene: TRBV6-4; j_gene: TRBJ2-3; CDR3aa: CASSEGRSTDTQYF
v_gene: TRBV20-1; j_gene: TRBJ2-1; CDR3aa: CSARGGGVYYNEQFF
v_gene: TRBV20-1; j_gene: TRBJ1-4; CDR3aa: CSASRPAGTNEKLFF